The 27 T cell receptor beta chains below all came from one sample that was sequenced in a study of T cells after yellow fever vaccination (dated 2019 in TCRdb). According to the study, the label for this sample's treatment or condition signals: live attenuated yellow fever vaccine strain. Receptors were amplified or captured by 5' RACE. TCRdb names Illumina NovaSeq 6000 as the instrument used. TCRdb trimmed public reads at Q25 via fastp, called clones via MiXCR and kept in-frame beta chains. Each entry is one CDR3 protein sequence, shown with its most common DNA and genes. The sample table records 100,000 to 150,000 distinct CDR3 sequences; approximately 9% of these occur just once. 30% to 40% of the sample lies in the top ten. Here the sequenced sample was CD8+ T cells sorted from PBMCs, taken on the day of the yellow fever booster vaccination. The receptors shown here come from a man aged 18 to 29 who received the YFV17D yellow fever vaccine.

This clonotype was found many times. The rearrangement links TRBV7-9 to TRBJ2-3; D may match TRBD1 or TRBD2 (5 bases each). Germline V gene sequence: CDR1 SEHNR, CDR2 FQNEAQ (reference sequence). This CDR3 comprises 13 residues. Trimming shortened V by 5 bases and J by 6 bases, and 12 bases separated the two germline ends. The DNA for the CDR3 is TGTGCCAGCAGCCCCGCGTGGGGGGATACGCAGTATTTT. This sequence encodes CASSPAWGDTQYF.

V gene TRBV4-3 combines with J gene TRBJ2-1; 7 bases fit TRBD1. With V trimmed by 3 bases and J by 6 bases, 14 bases remained unmatched. This CDR3 region has 17 residues. Germline CDR1 is LGHNA and CDR2 is YSLEER. In nucleotides, the CDR3 is TGCGCCAGCAGCCAGGACCTCCTGGACAGGCAGATCAATGAGCAGTTCTTC. It is translated as CASSQDLLDRQINEQFF.

This clonotype was picked up a small number of times. The chain links TRBV5-6 to TRBJ2-5; the D gene is possibly TRBD2 (5 bases). The CDR3 extends over 14 amino acids. Deletions cut 1 base from V and 2 bases from J, with 9 bases between. Germline V CDR1 and CDR2: SGHDT, YYEEEE. The CDR3 nucleotides read TGTGCCAGCAGCTTGAATCCGGGGCAAGAGACCCAGTACTTC. Protein: CASSLNPGQETQYF.

This clonotype was picked up a small number of times. V gene TRBV18 combines with J gene TRBJ1-1, with 8 bases that match TRBD1. Germline-derived CDR1 and CDR2 are KGHSH and LQKENI. The V segment lost 2 bases and the J segment 1 base; nucleotides outside the gene matches: 3. The CDR3 totals 15 residues. In nucleotides, the CDR3 is TGTGCCAGCTCACCAGGACAGGGTGGGAACACTGAAGCTTTCTTT. Translated: CASSPGQGGNTEAFF.

This clonotype was observed a handful of times. V and J are TRBV20-1 and TRBJ2-5; TRBD1 might be the D (5 bases). This CDR3 is 17 amino acids long. The V and J ends lost 7 bases and 0 bases respectively, with 24 bases between them. Germline-derived CDR1 and CDR2 are DFQATT and SNEGSKA (reference sequence). The chain's CDR3 is CSVFPPFTGDNQETQYF. The CDR3 DNA reads as TGCAGTGTTTTTCCCCCTTTCACAGGCGATAACCAAGAGACCCAGTACTTC.

The chain is built from TRBV15 and TRBJ1-3, with D hard to call. The CDR3 spans 12 residues. CDR1 and CDR2 (germline): LNHNV, YYDKDF (reference sequence). V was pared by 3 bases and J by 6 bases, with 6 bases between. CDR3 DNA: TGTGCCACCAGCAGCGTAGAAAACACCATATATTTT. This encodes CATSSVENTIYF. Drawing the rest from reference TRBV15 and TRBJ1-3, the complete variable domain is DAMVIQNPRYQVTQFGKPVTLSCSQTLNHNVMYWYQQKSSQAPKLLFHYYDKDFNNEADTPDNFQSRRPNTSFCFLDIRSPGLGDTAMYLCATSSVENTIYFGEGSWLTVV.

This clonotype was observed many times. The gene calls are TRBV27 and TRBJ1-1; TRBD1 aligns across 11 bases. Germline loops: CDR1 MNHEY, CDR2 SMNVEV (reference sequence). J was trimmed by 5 bases and V by 4 bases; bases with no gene match: 12. The CDR3 runs to 17 residues. The CDR3 reads CASSSLGQGDVRTEAFF. CDR3 in DNA: TGTGCCAGCAGTTCGCTGGGACAGGGGGATGTGAGGACTGAAGCTTTCTTT.

This clonotype was detected ten times or more. V is TRBV3-1 and J is TRBJ2-7, with no clear D. The germline gives CDR1 LGHDT, CDR2 YNNKEL (reference sequence). CDR3 length equals 12 residues. The V end lost 0 bases, the J end lost 1 base, and 1 base lay between the germline ends. Here the CDR3 reads CASSQDSYEQYF. Here the CDR3 DNA reads TGTGCCAGCAGCCAAGATTCCTACGAGCAGTACTTC.

CDR3 nucleotides: TGCGCCAGCAGCTTTACCGGGACAGTAGCCGGAAACACCATATATTTT. It codes for CASSFTGTVAGNTIYF. The chain links TRBV5-1 to TRBJ1-3; 7 bases align to TRBD1. Germline CDR1 and CDR2: SGHRS and YFSETQ. CDR3 size: 16 residues. Trimming at V came to 2 bases and at J to 4 bases, leaving 9 bases not matched to a gene.

The chain is built from TRBV7-9 and TRBJ1-2; D gene unclear. CDR3 length: 13 residues. The germline V gene encodes CDR1 SEHNR and CDR2 FQNEAQ (reference sequence). V lost 5 bases and J lost 6, with 13 bases in between. The CDR3 protein is CASSKIVIDGYTF. CDR3 nucleotide sequence: TGTGCCAGCAGCAAGATCGTAATTGATGGCTACACCTTC.

The rearrangement joins TRBV18 to TRBJ2-1; D not resolved. CDR1 and CDR2 from the germline V gene are KGHSH and LQKENI. Trimming cost V 3 bases and J 0 bases, with 12 bases left between them. The CDR3 runs 16 residues. CDR3 region: CASSPTPFSSYNEQFF. In DNA form, the CDR3 reads TGTGCCAGCTCACCGACGCCTTTCAGCTCCTACAATGAGCAGTTCTTC. The full variable domain, in which reference TRBV18 and TRBJ2-1 provide the parts outside the CDR3, is NAGVMQNPRHLVRRRGQEARLRCSPMKGHSHVYWYRQLPEEGLKFMVYLQKENIIDESGMPKERFSAEFPKEGPSILRIQQVVRGDSAAYFCASSPTPFSSYNEQFFGPGTRLTVL.

The rearrangement joins TRBV6-2 or TRBV6-3 to TRBJ2-2; D gene unclear. V dropped 0 bases and J dropped 7 bases, with 15 bases sitting between them. Germline CDR1 is MNHEY and CDR2 is SVGEGT. The CDR3 runs to 16 residues. The DNA of the CDR3 is TGTGCCAGCAGTTACTCAAGGACCGGACGAGGCGGGGAGCTGTTTTTT. The encoded protein is CASSYSRTGRGGELFF.

The chain combines TRBV7-6 with TRBJ2-2; no definite D call. CDR1 SGHVS and CDR2 FNYEAQ come from the germline V gene. The CDR3 contains 16 residues. The V and J ends lost 5 bases and 0 bases respectively, with 13 bases between them. Here the CDR3 reads CASSPEPQANTGELFF. The CDR3 DNA reads as TGTGCCAGCAGCCCTGAACCGCAGGCGAACACCGGGGAGCTGTTTTTT.

This clonotype has more than one count but fewer than ten. The chain links TRBV4-1 to TRBJ2-1, with D possibly TRBD1 on 5 matching bases. From germline, CDR1 is MGHRA and CDR2 YSYEKL. Trimming pared 3 bases from V and 1 base from J, leaving 7 bases between. The CDR3 is 14 amino acids. The CDR3 region has the DNA TGCGCCAGCAGCCAGGGGCGATCCTACAATGAGCAGTTCTTC. Translating it yields CASSQGRSYNEQFF.

This clonotype was detected only a few times. V gene TRBV10-3 combines with J gene TRBJ2-5; the D call may be TRBD1 or TRBD2 (5 bases each). V lost 0 bases and J lost 0, with 5 bases in between. The germline CDR1 and CDR2 sequences are ENHRY and SYGVKD. CDR3 length: 14 amino acids. Written as DNA, the CDR3 is TGTGCCATCAGTGAGTCGGGGGACCAAGAGACCCAGTACTTC. Amino acid sequence: CAISESGDQETQYF.

This clonotype has just one count. The CDR3 DNA reads TGTGCCACCATCCGGGACGGACACCGGCGAATGCGCACTGAAGCTTTCTTT. It yields the protein CATIRDGHRRMRTEAFF. The chain links TRBV24-1 to TRBJ1-1; weak D call: TRBD1 (5 bases). The V end lost 8 bases, the J end lost 4 bases, and 25 bases lay between the germline ends. Germline loops: CDR1 KGHDR, CDR2 SFDVKD. The CDR3 is 17 amino acids.

In its sample, this clonotype was seen a few times. The chain links TRBV6-6 to TRBJ2-7; D is possibly TRBD1 (6 bases). The germline gives CDR1 MNHNY, CDR2 SVGAGI (reference sequence). There are 14 residues in the CDR3. Trimming cost V 6 bases and J 0 bases, with 12 bases left between them. The CDR3 is CASRTGQSSYEQYV. The CDR3 nucleotides are TGTGCCAGCAGAACCGGACAGAGCTCCTACGAGCAGTACGTC.

This clonotype was picked up a small number of times. The V gene is TRBV29-1, the J gene TRBJ1-3; D call uncertain. CDR1 and CDR2 (germline): SQVTM, ANQGSEA. With 7 bases removed from V and 2 bases from J, the gap between germline ends came to 15 bases. This CDR3 is built from 14 residues. CDR3 coding DNA: TGCAGCGGGGGATGGGTTGGTACTGGAAACACCATATATTTT. It specifies CSGGWVGTGNTIYF.

This clonotype has a handful of counts. The chain has TRBV4-1 and TRBJ2-5, with D possibly matching TRBD2 (6 bases). V gave up 2 bases and J gave up 3 bases, with 10 bases separating them. The CDR3 is 14 amino acids. Germline CDR1 is MGHRA and CDR2 is YSYEKL. CDR3 in DNA: TGCGCCAGCAGCCAAATTCCGGGGGAAGAGACCCAGTACTTC. Its translation is CASSQIPGEETQYF.

This clonotype came up a few times. This chain connects TRBV3-1 to TRBJ2-5; 12 bases fit TRBD2. CDR3 size: 16 residues. Germline trimming cut 1 base from V and 4 bases from J; bases unmatched to any gene: 4. Germline loops: CDR1 LGHDT, CDR2 YNNKEL (reference sequence). Here the CDR3 DNA reads TGTGCCAGCAGCCAAGCTAGCGGGGGGGCCTTAGAGACCCAGTACTTC. It yields the protein CASSQASGGALETQYF.

This clonotype was seen a handful of times. The rearrangement uses TRBV28 and TRBJ1-2; TRBD1 is a possible D gene (6 bases). The CDR3 totals 17 residues. V was trimmed by 3 bases and J by 2 bases, leaving 19 bases between them. CDR1 is MDHEN and CDR2 is SYDVKM in the germline V gene. The CDR3, as DNA: TGTGCCAGCAGTTTTACTCCCAGGGGACTTGCGAACTATGGCTACACCTTC. Translating gives CASSFTPRGLANYGYTF.

This clonotype occurred a few times. The chain combines TRBV4-2 with TRBJ1-1; 7 bases agree with TRBD1. The CDR3 runs to 19 residues. Losses at the gene ends were 6 bases for V and 0 bases for J; bases not matched to a gene: 19. In germline, CDR1 is LGHNA, CDR2 YNFKEQ. DNA of the CDR3: TGTGCCAGCAGTCGCACCGGACAGGATTTGGGACACATGAACACTGAAGCTTTCTTT. This translates into CASSRTGQDLGHMNTEAFF.

This clonotype came up many times. The rearrangement joins TRBV6-2 or TRBV6-3 to TRBJ2-3; D unresolved. The V and J ends lost 4 bases and 5 bases respectively, with 10 bases between them. The CDR3 sequence is 13 residues long. Looked up from germline, CDR1 is MNHEY and CDR2 is SVGEGT. CDR3 residues: CASSSRAEDTQYF. DNA for the CDR3: TGTGCCAGCAGTTCGCGCGCGGAAGATACGCAGTATTTT.

The chain joins TRBV9 to TRBJ1-5, with TRBD1 as a possible D gene (6 bases). The germline V gene has CDR1 SGDLS and CDR2 YYNGEE. V lost 3 bases to trimming and J lost 3 bases, with 13 bases between them. This CDR3 spans 15 amino acids. CDR3 sequence reads: CASSADGGVNQPQHF. In nucleotides, the CDR3 is TGTGCCAGCAGCGCCGACGGGGGCGTCAATCAGCCCCAGCATTTT.

The V gene is TRBV6-5, the J gene TRBJ1-1; D is ambiguous. From germline, CDR1 is MNHEY and CDR2 SVGAGI. The CDR3 sequence is 13 residues long. V lost 6 bases and J 3 bases, leaving 11 bases between the germline ends. The CDR3 DNA follows: TGTGCCAGCAGCCACCGTTCGGACACTGAAGCTTTCTTT. Translated: CASSHRSDTEAFF.

This clonotype was detected many times. The V call is TRBV21-1, the J call TRBJ1-2. TRBV21-1 is tagged as a pseudogene. The CDR3 has 15 residues. CDR3 bases: TGTGCCAGCAGCAAAGAAAACTGGACTAACTATGGCTACACCTTC. Residues: CASSKENWTNYGYTF.

The J gene is TRBJ1-1, the V gene TRBV6-2 or TRBV6-3; tentatively, D is TRBD1 (6 bases). The CDR3 consists of 14 residues. Trimming shortened V by 6 bases and J by 4 bases, and 15 bases separated the two germline ends. CDR1 and CDR2 from the germline V gene are MNHEY and SVGEGT. CDR3 DNA: TGTGCCAGCAGCCGATCCCAGGGGCGCACTGAAGCTTTCTTT. Translated: CASSRSQGRTEAFF.